A single sample gave rise to the 31 T cell receptor beta chains below, sequenced in a study of shared T cell receptors in the human thymus. Only in-frame clones appear in the TCRdb table, and some are missing; sequencing was by immunoSEQ multiplex PCR. The sample carries over 450,000 clones, about four fifths recorded once. This sample was shared with a second study, whose subject was human thymus T cells.

Sequencing was performed on thymocytes. Receptor source: a boy under three years old with a congenital heart defect.

The rearrangement links TRBV11-2 to TRBJ2-7; TRBD2 matches 12 bases. Looked up from germline, CDR1 is SGHAT and CDR2 is FQNNGV. Trimming took 0 bases from V and 1 from J; bases not matched to a gene: 7. This CDR3 is 18 amino acids long. As DNA, the CDR3 is TGTGCCAGCAGCTTAGAGAGGGATGGGACTAGCGGGTCCTACGAGCAGTACTTC. It translates to CASSLERDGTSGSYEQYF.

The V call is TRBV25-1, the J call TRBJ2-5; the match to TRBD1 covers 8 bases. With V trimmed by 5 bases and J by 2 bases, 7 bases remained unmatched. The CDR3 totals 15 residues. The germline V gene encodes CDR1 MGHDK and CDR2 SYGVNS. CDR3: CASSFGTGWQETQYF. The CDR3 DNA is TGTGCCAGCAGTTTTGGGACAGGTTGGCAAGAGACCCAGTACTTC. Complete variable domain (other parts from reference TRBV25-1 and TRBJ2-5): EADIYQTPRYLVIGTGKKITLECSQTMGHDKMYWYQQDPGMELHLIHYSYGVNSTEKGDLSSESTVSRIRTEHFPLTLESARPSHTSQYLCASSFGTGWQETQYFGPGTRLLVL.

CDR3 sequence: CASSQELADTDTQYF. The CDR3 bases are TGCGCCAGCAGCCAAGAACTAGCGGACACAGATACGCAGTATTTT. J is TRBJ2-3 and V is TRBV4-1, with 8 bases lining up with TRBD2. Losses at the gene ends were 0 bases for V and 2 bases for J; bases not matched to a gene: 1. CDR1 MGHRA and CDR2 YSYEKL come from the germline V gene. The CDR3 is made up of 15 amino acids.

The rearrangement uses TRBV27 and TRBJ2-7, with 10 bases fitting TRBD1. CDR3 length: 17 residues. V lost 3 bases and J lost 6; bases outside the gene matches: 14. CDR1 and CDR2 from the germline V gene are MNHEY and SMNVEV (reference sequence). The CDR3 is CASSFGDRGRLMSEQYF. CDR3 DNA: TGTGCCAGCAGTTTCGGGGACAGGGGCCGCCTCATGAGCGAGCAGTACTTC.

This clone appeared once. The V gene is TRBV4-3, the J gene TRBJ2-1; no clear D gene. Trimming shortened V by 1 base and J by 7 bases, and 8 bases separated the two germline ends. Germline values: CDR1 LGHNA, CDR2 YSLEER. The CDR3 spans 13 residues. CDR3 DNA sequence: TGCGCCAGCAGCCAAGTACGCAGTAATGAGCAGTTCTTC. As protein: CASSQVRSNEQFF.

V gene TRBV9 combines with J gene TRBJ2-1; 8 positions agree with TRBD2. CDR3 length: 14 amino acids. From germline, CDR1 is SGDLS and CDR2 YYNGEE. V lost 1 base, J lost 6 bases, and 3 bases stayed unmatched. The CDR3 reads CASSVREGPNEQFF. In DNA, the CDR3 is TGTGCCAGCAGCGTACGGGAGGGCCCCAATGAGCAGTTCTTC.

The chain has TRBV30 and TRBJ2-7, with TRBD1 identical over 7 bases. Per the germline V gene, CDR1 is GTSNPN and CDR2 is SVGIG (reference sequence). V lost 0 bases and J lost 5; bases outside the gene matches: 10. CDR3 length: 15 residues. The CDR3 here is CAWSVPGGFPHEQYF. In nucleotides, the CDR3 is TGTGCCTGGAGTGTCCCAGGGGGTTTCCCCCACGAGCAGTACTTC.

This rearrangement joins TRBV6-5 to TRBJ1-1; no clear D. With 4 bases removed from V and 0 bases from J, the gap between germline ends came to 12 bases. CDR1 and CDR2 (germline): MNHEY, SVGAGI. The CDR3 extends over 15 amino acids. The CDR3 sequence is CASSFNRGVNTEAFF. CDR3 in DNA: TGTGCCAGCAGTTTTAACCGAGGCGTGAACACTGAAGCTTTCTTT.

The chain employs TRBV25-1 and TRBJ2-5, with TRBD2 as a possible D gene (5 bases). CDR3 length equals 14 residues. Trimming pared 7 bases from V and 2 bases from J, leaving 14 bases between. Germline CDR1 reads MGHDK; CDR2 reads SYGVNS. The CDR3 DNA sequence: TGTGCCAGCATCGATTCGGACTTTCAAGAGACCCAGTACTTC. This encodes CASIDSDFQETQYF. Together with reference TRBV25-1 and TRBJ2-5, the CDR3 gives the full variable domain: EADIYQTPRYLVIGTGKKITLECSQTMGHDKMYWYQQDPGMELHLIHYSYGVNSTEKGDLSSESTVSRIRTEHFPLTLESARPSHTSQYLCASIDSDFQETQYFGPGTRLLVL.

V and J are TRBV6-6 and TRBJ2-7; the match to TRBD2 covers 7 bases. The V segment lost 6 bases and the J segment 3 bases; nucleotides outside the gene matches: 8. The CDR3 totals 14 residues. CDR1 MNHNY and CDR2 SVGAGI come from the germline V gene (reference sequence). The CDR3 protein is CASRLGLELYEQYF. CDR3 sequence (DNA): TGTGCCAGCAGGCTCGGACTAGAACTCTACGAGCAGTACTTC.

The chain carries TRBV5-6 and TRBJ2-5; D is ambiguous. Germline CDR1 SGHDT, CDR2 YYEEEE. The CDR3 spans 14 residues. Trimming took 0 bases from V and 4 from J, leaving 10 bases between them. CDR3 DNA: TGTGCCAGCAGCTTGGAGAGGTTTCTAGAGACCCAGTACTTC. The encoded protein is CASSLERFLETQYF.

V usage is TRBV4-3 and J usage is TRBJ2-3, with D tentatively TRBD2 (6 bases). V lost 0 bases, J lost 3 bases, and 19 bases lay in between. The CDR3 runs to 18 residues. Germline CDR1 LGHNA, CDR2 YSLEER. The CDR3 is CASSQDGSGRLQTDTQYF. CDR3 nucleotides: TGCGCCAGCAGCCAAGATGGGAGCGGGCGTCTCCAAACAGATACGCAGTATTTT.

This chain connects TRBV2 to TRBJ2-2; 10 nucleotides line up with TRBD2. Unmatched junction bases numbered 8, after V lost 8 bases and J lost 5 bases. Per the germline V gene, CDR1 is SNHLY and CDR2 is FYNNEI. This CDR3 has 15 residues. The CDR3 region is CASGPGLAPTGELFF. In DNA form, the CDR3 reads TGTGCCAGCGGACCGGGACTAGCGCCAACCGGGGAGCTGTTTTTT.

The chain recombines TRBV7-2 with TRBJ1-1; a weak D match, TRBD1 (5 bases). The germline gives CDR1 SGHTA, CDR2 FQGNSA. The length of the CDR3 is 15 residues. V lost 5 bases and J 5 bases, leaving 18 bases between the germline ends. The CDR3 sequence: CASSQRGTSPTEAFF. DNA for the CDR3: TGTGCCAGCAGCCAGAGAGGGACTTCCCCTACTGAAGCTTTCTTT.

The chain is built from TRBV27 and TRBJ2-7, with 7 positions matching TRBD2. Per germline, CDR1 MNHEY and CDR2 SMNVEV (reference sequence). V trimming: 2 bases; J trimming: 5 bases; junction bases outside the gene matches: 9. The CDR3 is made up of 15 amino acids. The CDR3 protein is CASSLGESREHEQYF. DNA for the CDR3: TGTGCCAGCAGTTTAGGGGAATCGCGGGAGCACGAGCAGTACTTC.

The V and J genes are TRBV13 and TRBJ2-7; 7 bases match TRBD1. The CDR3 runs to 16 residues. The J segment lost 4 bases and the V segment lost 4 bases, leaving 13 bases of the junction unmatched. Germline V gene lookup returns CDR1 PRHDT and CDR2 FYEKMQ (reference sequence). The CDR3 DNA follows: TGTGCCAGCAGCTCCCGACAGGGCAAGCTTTGGTACGAGCAGTACTTC. Protein product: CASSSRQGKLWYEQYF. The full variable domain, its missing parts supplied by reference TRBV13 and TRBJ2-7, is AAGVIQSPRHLIKEKRETATLKCYPIPRHDTVYWYQQGPGQDPQFLISFYEKMQSDKGSIPDRFSAQQFSDYHSELNMSSLELGDSALYFCASSSRQGKLWYEQYFGPGTRLTVT.

This chain uses TRBV7-2 with TRBJ2-1; no clear D. Trimming removed 5 bases at V and 2 bases at J, with 16 bases between. The germline V gene encodes CDR1 SGHTA and CDR2 FQGNSA. CDR3 length: 16 residues. CDR3 nucleotide sequence: TGTGCCAGCAGCGGGTCCGGAGATTGCCCCTACAATGAGCAGTTCTTC. Residues: CASSGSGDCPYNEQFF.

The chain joins TRBV4-3 to TRBJ2-1; 9 bases match TRBD2. V gave up 1 base and J gave up 9 bases; unmatched junction bases: 7. The CDR3 length is 15 residues. Germline CDR1 reads LGHNA; CDR2 reads YSLEER. The CDR3 DNA reads TGCGCCAGCAGCCAAGTGGGCGGGAGGGCCTTTGAGCAGTTCTTC. Translation: CASSQVGGRAFEQFF.

This chain connects TRBV7-6 to TRBJ2-7; D is unresolved. Germline loops: CDR1 SGHVS, CDR2 FNYEAQ. Trimming took off 2 bases at V and 0 bases at J, with 11 bases between the two ends. The CDR3 length is 15 residues. CDR3 sequence reads: CASSLKARTSYEQYF. Here the CDR3 DNA reads TGTGCCAGCAGCTTAAAAGCGAGAACCTCCTACGAGCAGTACTTC.

This clone was found a few times. This sequence joins TRBV4-3 and TRBJ2-7; 8 bases line up with TRBD1. The CDR3 is 15 residues long. Germline values: CDR1 LGHNA, CDR2 YSLEER. V was clipped by 3 bases and J by 7 bases; unmatched bases: 11. Here the CDR3 DNA reads TGCGCCAGCAGCCAGACAGGGGTTAGCTTATCGGAGCAGTACTTC. Translation gives CASSQTGVSLSEQYF.

V usage is TRBV4-2 and J usage is TRBJ2-7, with 9 bases that match TRBD2. CDR3 length: 15 residues. Germline V gives CDR1 LGHNA, CDR2 YNFKEQ. Trimming at V came to 3 bases and at J to 0 bases, leaving 3 bases not matched to a gene. CDR3 loop: CASSQTSGSSYEQYF. The CDR3 DNA reads TGTGCCAGCAGCCAGACTAGCGGCAGCTCCTACGAGCAGTACTTC.

The rearrangement joins TRBV12-5 to TRBJ2-1; no reliable D call. The CDR3 has 11 amino acids. V was trimmed by 2 bases and J by 12 bases, leaving 8 bases between them. Germline loops: CDR1 LGHNT, CDR2 FRNRAP. The CDR3 DNA sequence: TGTGCTAGTGGTTTGCACCCCGGGCAGTTCTTC. Residues: CASGLHPGQFF. The whole variable domain, filled in from reference TRBV12-5 and TRBJ2-1, reads DARVTQTPRHKVTEMGQEVTMRCQPILGHNTVFWYRQTMMQGLELLAYFRNRAPLDDSGMPKDRFSAEMPDATLATLKIQPSEPRDSAVYFCASGLHPGQFFGPGTRLTVL.

This clone has only one observation. The V call is TRBV7-2, the J call TRBJ2-1, with 7 bases aligning to TRBD2. CDR3 length: 18 amino acids. Germline V gene lookup returns CDR1 SGHTA and CDR2 FQGNSA. V lost 1 base and J lost 10; bases outside the gene matches: 19. This chain's CDR3 is CASSLEYMAGVIRGEQFF. DNA of the CDR3: TGTGCCAGCAGCTTAGAGTACATGGCGGGAGTTATACGTGGGGAGCAGTTCTTC.

This clone was observed once. The chain couples TRBV28 to TRBJ2-7, with 8 bases identical to TRBD2. The trim removed 5 bases at V and 1 base at J, leaving 7 bases unmatched. Germline V gene data show CDR1 as MDHEN and CDR2 as SYDVKM. The CDR3 has 15 amino acids. CDR3 residues: CASSGAGGRSYEQYF. CDR3 nucleotides: TGTGCCAGCAGTGGGGCGGGGGGCCGATCCTACGAGCAGTACTTC.

This clone occurred a few times. V is TRBV29-1 and J is TRBJ2-1; a weak D match, TRBD2 (8 bases). Germline CDR1 is SQVTM and CDR2 is ANQGSEA. The CDR3 loop spans 17 amino acids. The V end lost 2 bases, the J end lost 6 bases, and 23 bases lay between the germline ends. In DNA, the CDR3 is TGCAGCGTTGAACCCGACAGGGAACAAAGCGGGAGCAATGAGCAGTTCTTC. As protein: CSVEPDREQSGSNEQFF.

This chain links TRBV7-2 with TRBJ2-7, with 9 nucleotides matching TRBD1. V lost 2 bases, J lost 2 bases, and 13 bases stayed unmatched. The CDR3 length is 18 residues. Germline CDR1 SGHTA, CDR2 FQGNSA. The CDR3 sequence: CASSLSTAGTGRPYEQYF. The CDR3 DNA is TGTGCCAGCAGCTTAAGTACGGCGGGGACAGGGAGACCCTACGAGCAGTACTTC.

The chain combines TRBV2 with TRBJ2-4; maybe TRBD2 (6 bases). The CDR3 sequence is 14 residues long. Deletions cut 8 bases from V and 9 bases from J, with 20 bases between. Germline V gives CDR1 SNHLY, CDR2 FYNNEI. CDR3 in amino acids: CASGGSRIWAIQYF. The CDR3 bases are TGTGCCAGCGGAGGGTCTCGCATTTGGGCCATTCAGTACTTC.

The rearrangement joins TRBV5-5 to TRBJ2-7, with a weak D call TRBD2 (5 bases). CDR3 length: 16 residues. Germline lookup yields CDR1 SGHKS and CDR2 YYEKEE (reference sequence). V was cut by 1 base and J by 7 bases, with 21 bases left in between. This CDR3 reads CASSLFRTGIPGEQYF. CDR3 nucleotide sequence: TGTGCCAGCAGCTTGTTTCGTACCGGGATCCCGGGGGAGCAGTACTTC. Full variable domain (outside the CDR3, taken from reference TRBV5-5 and TRBJ2-7): DAGVTQSPTHLIKTRGQQVTLRCSPISGHKSVSWYQQVLGQGPQFIFQYYEKEERGRGNFPDRFSARQFPNYSSELNVNALLLGDSALYLCASSLFRTGIPGEQYFGPGTRLTVT.

The chain recombines TRBV29-1 with TRBJ2-1; TRBD2 is a possible D gene (6 bases). The CDR3 is made up of 12 amino acids. V was shortened by 6 bases and J by 2 bases, with 8 bases between the two germline ends. CDR1 is SQVTM, CDR2 ANQGSEA, per germline. As DNA, the CDR3 is TGCAGCGTCCCGGGGGCCTACAATGAGCAGTTCTTC. Its translation: CSVPGAYNEQFF.

The chain joins TRBV13 to TRBJ2-3; tentative D call: TRBD2 (5 bases). Per the germline V gene, CDR1 is PRHDT and CDR2 is FYEKMQ (reference sequence). The CDR3 extends over 15 amino acids. The V and J ends lost 7 bases and 4 bases respectively, with 18 bases between them. The CDR3 sequence is CASTNRRTSPDTQYF. The DNA for the CDR3 is TGTGCCAGCACCAACCGGAGGACCTCCCCAGATACGCAGTATTTT.

V and J are TRBV19 and TRBJ1-2, with D maybe TRBD1 (6 bases). The CDR3 runs 14 residues. The V and J ends lost 6 bases and 5 bases respectively, with 16 bases between them. Germline V gives CDR1 LNHDA, CDR2 SQIVND (reference sequence). The CDR3 sequence: CASSRGAGLYGYTF. CDR3 coding DNA: TGTGCCAGTAGCCGGGGGGCAGGCTTATATGGCTACACCTTC.